The 29 T cell receptor beta chains listed next were all sequenced from one sample in a study of blood T cell repertoires in COVID-19. The repertoire was sequenced with immunoSEQ multiplex PCR; TCRdb's copy has only in-frame clones and lacks some. Of 200,000 to 250,000 clones in the sample, about four fifths were seen once. The sample comprised PBMCs or T cells enriched from blood (not recorded which). The receptor source for this set is a woman in her thirties or forties who had recovered from COVID-19.

The CDR3 sequence: CASSLDRGNEQFF. The CDR3 DNA reads as TGTGCCAGCAGCTTAGACCGGGGCAATGAGCAGTTCTTC. The chain uses TRBV11-2 and TRBJ2-1; D is perhaps TRBD2 (5 bases). The CDR3 runs to 13 residues. Germline lookup yields CDR1 SGHAT and CDR2 FQNNGV. The V and J ends lost 0 bases and 6 bases respectively, with 6 bases between them.

The chain uses TRBV5-5 and TRBJ2-5; 12 nucleotides agree with TRBD1. Germline-derived CDR1 and CDR2 are SGHKS and YYEKEE (reference sequence). The CDR3 loop spans 15 amino acids. With 4 bases clipped from V and 5 bases from J, the junction kept 6 bases outside the gene matches. The CDR3 loop reads CASSGTGGAGETQYF. The CDR3 bases are TGTGCCAGCAGCGGGACAGGGGGCGCGGGGGAGACCCAGTACTTC.

The chain carries TRBV18 and TRBJ1-1; D possibly corresponds to TRBD1 (6 bases). The germline CDR1 and CDR2 sequences are KGHSH and LQKENI. V lost 3 bases to trimming and J lost 4 bases, with 12 bases between them. The CDR3 is 14 residues long. The DNA of the CDR3 is TGTGCCAGCTCACCGAACAGGGAAAGCACTGAAGCTTTCTTT. This sequence encodes CASSPNRESTEAFF.

V gene TRBV5-1 combines with J gene TRBJ2-5; D gene ambiguous. Germline-derived CDR1 and CDR2 are SGHRS and YFSETQ. V was pared by 0 bases and J by 5 bases, with 11 bases between. The CDR3 is 14 amino acids. The CDR3 DNA reads as TGCGCCAGCAGCTTGGCGGTCTTCCCGGAGACCCAGTACTTC. Its translation is CASSLAVFPETQYF.

Here the CDR3 reads CASSPQGFTDTQYF. The CDR3 nucleotides are TGTGCCAGCAGCCCACAGGGGTTCACAGATACGCAGTATTTT. The J gene is TRBJ2-3, the V gene TRBV7-2; 7 bases are shared with TRBD1. The CDR3 is 14 amino acids. Trimming cost V 5 bases and J 2 bases; bases outside gene matches: 4. The germline gives CDR1 SGHTA, CDR2 FQGNSA.

This clone has just one count. The chain joins TRBV20-1 to TRBJ1-2, with 7 bases aligning to TRBD1. J gave up 8 bases and V 6 bases, and 6 bases lay outside the gene matches. The CDR3 is 11 amino acids. Germline V gene lookup returns CDR1 DFQATT and CDR2 SNEGSKA (reference sequence). The CDR3 DNA is TGCAGTGCAGTACAGGGGAAGGGCTACACCTTC. Translation gives CSAVQGKGYTF.

The V gene is TRBV9, the J gene TRBJ2-7; 8 bases match TRBD2. CDR3 size: 16 residues. With V trimmed by 7 bases and J by 0 bases, 12 bases remained unmatched. Germline CDR1 SGDLS, CDR2 YYNGEE. The CDR3 bases are TGTGCCAGCTGGCCCTATACGACTAGCGACTCCTACGAGCAGTACGTC. Its protein product is CASWPYTTSDSYEQYV.

The CDR3 sequence is CASSLGLAGQNEQYF. As DNA, the CDR3 is TGCGCCAGCAGCCTAGGACTAGCGGGGCAGAACGAGCAGTACTTC. The V call is TRBV4-1, the J call TRBJ2-7, with 12 bases aligning to TRBD2. The CDR3 contains 15 residues. CDR1 and CDR2 from the germline V gene are MGHRA and YSYEKL. J gave up 5 bases and V 4 bases, and 6 bases lay outside the gene matches.

The rearrangement joins TRBV30 to TRBJ1-1; maybe TRBD1 (6 bases). V was shortened by 2 bases and J by 0 bases, with 10 bases between the two germline ends. CDR1 and CDR2 from the germline V gene are GTSNPN and SVGIG (reference sequence). The CDR3 is 14 residues long. CDR3 sequence (DNA): TGTGCCTGGAGTCGGACAGTTATGAACACTGAAGCTTTCTTT. Encoded protein: CAWSRTVMNTEAFF.

The rearrangement joins TRBV4-1 to TRBJ2-2; a possible D gene is TRBD1 (6 bases). The CDR3 length is 17 residues. With 1 base removed from V and 6 bases from J, the gap between germline ends came to 18 bases. Germline CDR1 and CDR2: MGHRA and YSYEKL. Here the CDR3 DNA reads TGCGCCAGCAGCCAAGTAACAGGGCGGCTGGGACCCGGGGAGCTGTTTTTT. Its protein product is CASSQVTGRLGPGELFF.

This chain joins TRBV5-1 and TRBJ2-5; the match to TRBD2 covers 8 bases. V shed 5 bases, J shed 4 bases, and the junction held 10 bases outside the gene matches. Per the germline V gene, CDR1 is SGHRS and CDR2 is YFSETQ. This CDR3 spans 15 amino acids. This CDR3 reads CASSSRSGTRETQYF. The CDR3 DNA reads TGCGCCAGCAGTTCCCGTAGCGGGACAAGAGAGACCCAGTACTTC.

This chain connects TRBV29-1 to TRBJ2-1; 8 bases are shared with TRBD1. Looked up from germline, CDR1 is SQVTM and CDR2 is ANQGSEA. The CDR3 spans 14 residues. V was pared by 5 bases and J by 2 bases, with 5 bases of the junction left unmatched. CDR3 DNA: TGCAGCGTTCGGGACAGGATAGCCTACAATGAGCAGTTCTTC. Translating gives CSVRDRIAYNEQFF.

This clone was counted a single time. The CDR3 spells CASSALQGAYGYTF. In DNA, the CDR3 is TGTGCCAGCAGTGCCCTACAGGGGGCCTATGGCTACACCTTC. The chain has TRBV6-1 and TRBJ1-2, with TRBD1 matching over 9 bases. The germline gives CDR1 MNHNS, CDR2 SASEGT. With 4 bases clipped from V and 4 bases from J, the junction kept 4 bases outside the gene matches. The CDR3 loop spans 14 amino acids.

This clone was detected only once. V is TRBV29-1 and J is TRBJ2-2; 9 nucleotides agree with TRBD1. CDR1 is SQVTM, CDR2 ANQGSEA, per germline. Trimming removed 5 bases from V and 3 bases from J; junction bases left unmatched: 4. The CDR3 totals 14 residues. CDR3 region: CSVTGGVDTGELFF. The DNA of the CDR3 is TGCAGCGTTACAGGGGGCGTCGACACCGGGGAGCTGTTTTTT.

This clone was seen a single time. The V call is TRBV10-3, the J call TRBJ1-4; unclear D gene. The CDR3 spans 13 residues. Germline assignment: CDR1 ENHRY and CDR2 SYGVKD. V gave up 4 bases and J gave up 5 bases, with 8 bases separating them. The CDR3: CAISGHENEKLFF. The CDR3 nucleotides are TGTGCCATCAGTGGACACGAGAATGAAAAACTGTTTTTT.

The chain joins TRBV6-6 to TRBJ2-7; 7 bases agree with TRBD2. Looked up from germline, CDR1 is MNHNY and CDR2 is SVGAGI (reference sequence). The junction had 7 bases not matched to a gene; V was cut back by 2 bases and J by 3 bases. The CDR3 runs 15 residues. CDR3: CASSYGTTDGYEQYV. The CDR3, as DNA: TGTGCCAGCAGTTACGGGACTACGGACGGCTACGAGCAGTACGTC.

The CDR3 reads CASSRGWGLSTEAFF. CDR3 sequence (DNA): TGTGCCAGCAGCCGAGGCTGGGGGCTTTCCACTGAAGCTTTCTTT. The gene calls are TRBV14 and TRBJ1-1; D is possibly TRBD1 (6 bases). The length of the CDR3 is 15 residues. The V and J ends lost 4 bases and 4 bases respectively, with 16 bases between them. Germline V gene lookup returns CDR1 SGHDN and CDR2 FVKESK.

The V and J genes are TRBV5-1 and TRBJ2-3; 11 bases map to TRBD2. In germline, CDR1 is SGHRS, CDR2 YFSETQ. The CDR3 is 16 amino acids. V lost 0 bases, J lost 6 bases, and 6 bases stayed unmatched. CDR3 in DNA: TGCGCCAGCAGCTTGGCCACTAGCGGGAGTAAGGATACGCAGTATTTT. Translated: CASSLATSGSKDTQYF.

This clone was seen a few times. This chain uses TRBV4-3 with TRBJ2-2, with 8 bases aligning to TRBD1. The CDR3 has 15 residues. Per the germline V gene, CDR1 is LGHNA and CDR2 is YSLEER. The V and J ends lost 1 base and 4 bases, in that order; junction bases with no gene match: 2. The CDR3 region is CASSQGTGTTGELFF. CDR3 bases: TGCGCCAGCAGCCAAGGGACAGGGACCACCGGGGAGCTGTTTTTT.

The J gene is TRBJ1-3, the V gene TRBV28; D perhaps matches TRBD1 (5 bases). Germline CDR1 and CDR2: MDHEN and SYDVKM. The CDR3 sequence is 15 residues long. Trimming removed 1 base from V and 4 bases from J, with 11 bases in between. CDR3 residues: CASSLSPGNGNTIYF. The DNA of the CDR3 is TGTGCCAGCAGTTTATCCCCAGGGAACGGAAACACCATATATTTT.

This chain joins TRBV5-8 and TRBJ2-7, with D possibly being TRBD1 (5 bases). V gave up 3 bases and J gave up 3 bases, with 7 bases separating them. The CDR3 has 12 residues. Germline values: CDR1 SGHTS, CDR2 YDEGEE. The CDR3 reads CASSSRGYEQYV. DNA for the CDR3: TGTGCCAGCAGCTCAAGGGGCTACGAGCAGTACGTC.

There are a few counts of this clone. The chain links TRBV28 to TRBJ2-7, with a tentative D call TRBD2 (5 bases). Germline CDR1 MDHEN, CDR2 SYDVKM. The CDR3 is made up of 14 amino acids. The V end lost 7 bases, the J end lost 0 bases, and 13 bases lay between the germline ends. The CDR3: CASNVAGSSYEQYF. The CDR3 region has the DNA TGTGCCAGCAACGTCGCGGGTAGCTCCTACGAGCAGTACTTC.

The chain recombines TRBV24-1 with TRBJ2-1; 13 bases agree with TRBD2. V lost 3 bases, J lost 5 bases, and 6 bases stayed unmatched. Germline assignment: CDR1 KGHDR and CDR2 SFDVKD. The CDR3 is made up of 17 amino acids. The CDR3 here is CATSDRTSGSYNNEQFF. The CDR3 bases are TGTGCCACCAGTGATAGGACTAGCGGGAGTTATAACAATGAGCAGTTCTTC.

The rearrangement joins TRBV7-2 to TRBJ2-1; tentatively, D is TRBD2 (6 bases). V was shortened by 0 bases and J by 0 bases, with 15 bases between the two germline ends. The CDR3 sequence is 18 residues long. The germline gives CDR1 SGHTA, CDR2 FQGNSA. The CDR3 spells CASSLALSGRTSYNEQFF. The CDR3, as DNA: TGTGCCAGCAGCTTAGCGCTGAGCGGGCGAACCTCCTACAATGAGCAGTTCTTC. Full variable domain (rest looked up from reference TRBV7-2 and TRBJ2-1): GAGVSQSPSNKVTEKGKDVELRCDPISGHTALYWYRQSLGQGLEFLIYFQGNSAPDKSGLPSDRFSAERTGGSVSTLTIQRTQQEDSAVYLCASSLALSGRTSYNEQFFGPGTRLTVL.

The chain is built from TRBV2 and TRBJ2-7; D may be TRBD2 (6 bases). Germline CDR1 is SNHLY and CDR2 is FYNNEI. V lost 8 bases to trimming and J lost 2 bases, with 16 bases between them. There are 14 residues in the CDR3. CDR3 sequence reads: CASRFRDFTYEQYV. In nucleotides, the CDR3 is TGTGCCAGCCGTTTTAGGGACTTTACCTACGAGCAGTACGTC.

This chain connects TRBV28 to TRBJ2-7; no firm D call. CDR3 size: 12 residues. Germline values: CDR1 MDHEN, CDR2 SYDVKM. The ends were cut back, 5 bases at V and 9 bases at J, with 14 bases in the middle. The CDR3 DNA sequence: TGTGCCAGCAGTACAACACTGACGGGGCAGTACGTC. It encodes CASSTTLTGQYV.

V is TRBV3-1 (or the pseudogene TRBV3-2) and J is TRBJ1-6, with 7 bases lining up with TRBD1. The trim removed 5 bases at V and 6 bases at J, leaving 4 bases unmatched. Germline loops: CDR1 LGHDT, CDR2 YNNKEL (reference sequence). The CDR3 consists of 14 residues. CDR3 bases: TGTGCCAGCAGCAGGGACAGCGTTAATTCACCCCTCCACTTT. Encoded protein: CASSRDSVNSPLHF.

In its sample, this clone was seen once. The chain is built from TRBV27 and TRBJ1-2; tentative D call: TRBD1 (5 bases). With 4 bases removed from V and 2 bases from J, the gap between germline ends came to 11 bases. Germline V gives CDR1 MNHEY, CDR2 SMNVEV (reference sequence). The CDR3 has 14 residues. CDR3 sequence (DNA): TGTGCCAGCAGTTCCGGAGGGGCAAACTATGGCTACACCTTC. Its protein product is CASSSGGANYGYTF.

The V call is TRBV21-1, the J call TRBJ1-2; no check of the table's D call, TRBD1, against the DNA was made. TRBV21-1 has pseudogene status. The CDR3 is 15 residues long. The DNA for the CDR3 is TGTGCCAGCAGCAGCCGGGACAGGGGTAACTATGGCTACACCTTC. This codes for CASSSRDRGNYGYTF.